This paragraph covers one T cell receptor (beta chain) sequence. Its antigen is unidentified. Trimming took 0 bases from V and 8 from J; bases not matched to a gene: 5. The CDR3 totals 16 residues. Germline CDR1 KGHSH, CDR2 LQKENI. The data are from a study of T cells in localized non-small cell lung cancer. Findings and caveats of the study: Uninvolved adjacent lung showed peak T cell clonality, exceeding tumor. Patients showing higher blood T cell density tended to see longer overall survival.

Here immunoSEQ multiplex PCR was the method, and the copy in TCRdb shows in-frame clones only, minus some. Here the sample spans tens of thousands of clones, 70% to 85% being singletons. The TCR originated in a female donor of 60 years or more with stage I lung adenocarcinoma. The gene calls are TRBV18 and TRBJ1-4; 11 bases line up with TRBD1. The sample consisted of peripheral blood, taken before any cancer treatment. As DNA, the CDR3 is TGTGCCAGCTCACCACCGGGGACAGGGGGACGGGAAAAACTGTTTTTT. Translation gives CASSPPGTGGREKLFF.